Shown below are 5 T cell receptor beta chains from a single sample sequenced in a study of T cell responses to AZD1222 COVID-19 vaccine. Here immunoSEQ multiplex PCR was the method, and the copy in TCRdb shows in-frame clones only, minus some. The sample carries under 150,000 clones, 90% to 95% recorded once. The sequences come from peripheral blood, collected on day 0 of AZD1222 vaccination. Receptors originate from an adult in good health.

CDR3 sequence reads: CASSLKLSYEQYF. The CDR3 DNA is TGTGCCAGCAGCTTAAAGCTCTCCTACGAGCAGTACTTC. This chain connects TRBV11-2 to TRBJ2-7; D is ambiguous. Germline assignment: CDR1 SGHAT and CDR2 FQNNGV. The CDR3 runs 13 residues. The V gene lost 2 bases and the J gene lost 0 bases, with 5 bases spanning the gap. The full variable domain, in which reference TRBV11-2 and TRBJ2-7 provide the parts outside the CDR3, is EAGVAQSPRYKIIEKRQSVAFWCNPISGHATLYWYQQILGQGPKLLIQFQNNGVVDDSQLPKDRFSAERLKGVDSTLKIQPAKLEDSAVYLCASSLKLSYEQYFGPGTRLTVT.

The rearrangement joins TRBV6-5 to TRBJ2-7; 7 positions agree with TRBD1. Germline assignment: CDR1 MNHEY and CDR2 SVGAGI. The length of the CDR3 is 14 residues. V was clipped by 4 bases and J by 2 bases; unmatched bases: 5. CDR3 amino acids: CASSWTGRTYEQYF. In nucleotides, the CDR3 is TGTGCCAGCAGTTGGACAGGTAGAACCTACGAGCAGTACTTC.

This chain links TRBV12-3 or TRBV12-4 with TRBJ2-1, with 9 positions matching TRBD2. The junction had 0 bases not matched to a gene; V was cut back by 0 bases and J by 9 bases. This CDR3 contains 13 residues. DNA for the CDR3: TGTGCCAGCAGTTTAGCGACTAGCGGTGAGCAGTTCTTC. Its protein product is CASSLATSGEQFF.

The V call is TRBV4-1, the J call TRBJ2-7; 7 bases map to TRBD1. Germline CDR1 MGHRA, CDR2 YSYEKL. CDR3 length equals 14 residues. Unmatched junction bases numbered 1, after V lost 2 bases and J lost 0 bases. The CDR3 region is CASSQRDSSYEQYF. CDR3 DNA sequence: TGCGCCAGCAGCCAACGGGACAGCTCCTACGAGCAGTACTTC.

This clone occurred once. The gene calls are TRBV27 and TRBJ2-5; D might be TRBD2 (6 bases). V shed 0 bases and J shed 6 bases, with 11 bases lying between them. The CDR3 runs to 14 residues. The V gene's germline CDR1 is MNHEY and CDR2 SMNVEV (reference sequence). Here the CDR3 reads CASSLSWGVKTQYF. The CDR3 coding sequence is TGTGCCAGCAGTTTATCATGGGGGGTGAAGACCCAGTACTTC.